The rows below give T cell receptor beta chains drawn from one sample of a study of cytomegalovirus exposure and HLA in healthy donors. Profiled with immunoSEQ multiplex PCR; TCRdb holds only in-frame clones, not every one. There are approximately 160,000 clones in the sample; around 68% occur only once, and approximately 1.5% lies in the top ten. Sequenced sample: PBMCs. Receptors originate from a middle-aged man in good health and CMV-seronegative. CDR3s include the opening cysteine and the closing phenylalanine or tryptophan. D genes are given only for firm matches. Some rows have no size entry. The others give once, few or many, or a class for an expanded clone.

TRBJ1-6 NA once 19 TRBV15 CATSRGRRQGILGDSPLHF TGTGCCACCAGCAGAGGCCGACGGCAGGGCATCTTAGGCGATTCACCCCTCCACTTT
TRBJ1-2 TRBD1 NA 16 TRBV28 CASSLGTGAPSYGYTF TGTGCCAGCAGTTTGGGGACAGGGGCCCCTAGCTATGGCTACACCTTC
TRBJ1-1 TRBD1 NA 15 TRBV6-6 CASSPDGTGTGKAFF TGTGCCAGCAGCCCAGACGGGACAGGGACCGGGAAAGCTTTCTTT
TRBJ2-7 NA NA 16 TRBV4-2 CASSQGIGLRSYEQYF TGTGCCAGCAGCCAAGGGATAGGACTACGCTCCTACGAGCAGTACTTC
TRBJ2-7 NA NA 16 TRBV7-5 CARSLALRQTVYEQYF TGTGCCAGAAGCTTAGCGCTGAGACAGACAGTCTACGAGCAGTACTTC
TRBJ1-5 TRBD1 few 13 TRBV19 CASSGGRNQPQHF TGTGCCAGTTCAGGGGGCCGCAATCAGCCCCAGCATTTT
TRBJ1-4 NA NA 14 TRBV4-1 CASMGTGGGEKLFF TGCGCCAGCATGGGGACTGGGGGAGGTGAAAAACTGTTTTTT
TRBJ2-7 NA NA 14 TRBV4-1 CASSQGKSDYEQYF TGCGCCAGCAGCCAGGGCAAATCTGACTACGAGCAGTACTTC
TRBJ1-4 NA NA 13 TRBV28 CASSFGGSEKLFF TGTGCCAGCAGTTTTGGGGGGAGTGAAAAACTGTTTTTT
TRBJ1-5 TRBD1 NA 18 TRBV19 CASSIDPTGDSSNQPQHF TGTGCCAGTAGTATAGACCCAACAGGGGATTCTAGCAATCAGCCCCAGCATTTT
TRBJ1-6 TRBD1 NA 15 TRBV25-1 CASSASQGRRSPLHF TGTGCCAGCAGCGCATCACAGGGGAGGAGGTCACCCCTCCACTTT
TRBJ1-1 NA NA 12 TRBV7-2 CASSYRGREAFF TGTGCCAGCAGCTACCGGGGAAGGGAAGCTTTCTTT
TRBJ2-5 TRBD2 NA 20 TRBV19 CASSIEGLAGELRPYETQYF TGTGCCAGTAGTATAGAGGGACTAGCGGGGGAGCTCCGCCCGTATGAGACCCAGTACTTC
TRBJ1-3 NA NA 15 TRBV6-1 CASRTSSRSGNTIYF TGTGCCAGCAGAACCTCGTCCAGATCGGGAAACACCATATATTTT
TRBJ1-2 NA NA 15 TRBV15 CATSRELTRMGGYTF TGTGCCACCAGCAGAGAGTTAACGAGGATGGGTGGCTACACCTTC
TRBJ2-3 TRBD2 NA 14 TRBV5-1 CAGSLAGTTDTQYF TGCGCCGGGTCCCTAGCGGGTACCACAGATACGCAGTATTTT
TRBJ1-1 TRBD1 NA 15 TRBV11-2 CASSLITGGDTEAFF TGTGCCAGCAGCTTAATTACAGGGGGCGACACTGAAGCTTTCTTT
TRBJ1-2 TRBD1 once 16 TRBV6-1 CASSEQGARVSYGYTF TGTGCCAGCAGTGAACAGGGGGCGCGGGTTTCCTATGGCTACACCTTC
TRBJ2-2 NA NA 13 TRBV6-6 CAGGGGPTGELFF TGTGCGGGCGGGGGCGGGCCTACCGGGGAGCTGTTTTTT
TRBJ2-2 TRBD1 NA 16 TRBV7-7 CASSSQTGENTGELFF TGTGCTAGCAGTTCTCAGACAGGGGAGAACACCGGGGAGCTGTTTTTT
TRBJ1-5 NA NA 17 TRBV5-8 CASSLERTATSNQPQHF TGTGCCAGCAGCTTGGAAAGGACAGCTACTAGCAATCAGCCCCAGCATTTT
TRBJ2-5 TRBD1 NA 13 TRBV13 CASSSQGWETQYF TGTGCCAGCAGCTCACAGGGGTGGGAGACCCAGTACTTC
TRBJ2-4 TRBD1 NA 15 TRBV10-1 CASSPYRDRGNIQYF TGCGCCAGCAGTCCCTACCGGGACAGGGGAAACATTCAGTACTTC
TRBJ2-7 TRBD1 NA 15 TRBV6-5 CASSLGQGRAYEQYF TGTGCCAGCAGCCTAGGACAGGGGAGAGCCTACGAGCAGTACTTC
TRBJ2-3 NA NA 14 TRBV5-1 CASSFSEIPDTQYF TGCGCCAGCAGCTTTTCGGAGATACCAGATACGCAGTATTTT
TRBJ1-3 NA few 16 TRBV5-6 CASSAGRGLARNTIYF TGTGCCAGCAGCGCCGGTAGGGGTCTGGCACGAAACACCATATATTTT
TRBJ2-3 TRBD2 NA 15 TRBV7-2 CASSIAGGPVDTQYF TGTGCCAGCAGCATAGCGGGGGGGCCGGTGGATACGCAGTATTTT
TRBJ2-5 NA once 12 TRBV29-1 CSVRQAQETQYF TGCAGCGTCAGACAGGCACAAGAGACCCAGTACTTC